These T cell receptor beta chains were read from a single sample in a study of regulatory T cells in long-lasting Graves disease. From the multiplex PCR reads, TCRdb called clonotypes with MiXCR, one entry per CDR3 protein. This table holds hundreds of thousands of distinct CDR3 sequences, around 15% found once. The input for sequencing was peripheral blood mononuclear cells (PBMCs), taken at new diagnosis, from a patient treated with antithyroid drugs. These receptors came from a female donor with Graves disease. Both conserved end residues are part of each CDR3. The order of the fields is V gene, clone size, J gene, D gene, CDR3 protein, CDR3 DNA. A D gene is named only where the DNA matches it firmly. Rows give clone size only sometimes, using once, few, many, or a class for an expanded clone.

V gene: TRBV27
clone size: many
J gene: TRBJ1-2
D gene: TRBD1
CDR3 protein: CASSTRQGYGYTF
CDR3 DNA: TGTGCCAGCAGTACGCGACAGGGCTATGGCTACACCTTC

V gene: TRBV3-1
clone size: many
J gene: TRBJ1-6
D gene: -
CDR3 protein: CASSRNRVRNSPLHF
CDR3 DNA: TGTGCCAGCAGCCGTAACAGGGTTCGGAATTCACCCCTCCACTTT

V gene: TRBV20-1
clone size: -
J gene: TRBJ2-1
D gene: TRBD2
CDR3 protein: CSAWPSGIESNEQFF
CDR3 DNA: TGCAGTGCTTGGCCTAGCGGGATAGAATCGAATGAGCAGTTCTTC

V gene: TRBV24-1
clone size: few
J gene: TRBJ1-2
D gene: -
CDR3 protein: CATSRSGYYGYTF
CDR3 DNA: TGTGCCACCAGTAGGTCGGGGTACTATGGCTACACCTTC

V gene: TRBV29-1
clone size: few
J gene: TRBJ1-1
D gene: -
CDR3 protein: CSVVDGGTEAFF
CDR3 DNA: TGCAGCGTAGTCGACGGGGGCACTGAAGCTTTCTTT

V gene: TRBV7-2
clone size: many
J gene: TRBJ2-3
D gene: -
CDR3 protein: CASRDRQGKTDTQYF
CDR3 DNA: TGTGCCAGCAGAGACCGGCAGGGTAAAACAGATACGCAGTATTTT

V gene: TRBV12-3/TRBV12-4
clone size: -
J gene: TRBJ1-5
D gene: -
CDR3 protein: CASTRGQSNQPQHF
CDR3 DNA: TGTGCCAGCACACGAGGACAGAGCAATCAGCCCCAGCATTTT

V gene: TRBV7-9
clone size: many
J gene: TRBJ1-1
D gene: -
CDR3 protein: CASSLDVVANTEAFF
CDR3 DNA: TGTGCCAGCAGCTTAGACGTTGTCGCGAACACTGAAGCTTTCTTT

V gene: TRBV5-5
clone size: many
J gene: TRBJ2-1
D gene: -
CDR3 protein: CASSLAISSYNEQFF
CDR3 DNA: TGTGCCAGCAGCTTGGCGATAAGCTCCTACAATGAGCAGTTCTTC

V gene: TRBV6-1
clone size: many
J gene: TRBJ1-1
D gene: -
CDR3 protein: CASDTMQLNTEAFF
CDR3 DNA: TGTGCCAGTGATACCATGCAGCTGAACACTGAAGCTTTCTTT

V gene: TRBV7-2
clone size: many
J gene: TRBJ2-7
D gene: -
CDR3 protein: CASSLGGNTYEQYF
CDR3 DNA: TGTGCCAGCAGCTTAGGCGGGAATACCTACGAGCAGTACTTC

V gene: TRBV6-1
clone size: few
J gene: TRBJ2-5
D gene: -
CDR3 protein: CASSENGQQETQYF
CDR3 DNA: TGTGCCAGCAGTGAAAATGGACAGCAAGAGACCCAGTACTTC

V gene: TRBV6-1
clone size: many
J gene: TRBJ2-2
D gene: -
CDR3 protein: CASSEAGDTGELFF
CDR3 DNA: TGTGCCAGCAGTGAAGCGGGAGACACCGGGGAGCTGTTTTTT

V gene: TRBV18
clone size: many
J gene: TRBJ1-1
D gene: -
CDR3 protein: CASAGGGVNTEAFF
CDR3 DNA: TGTGCCAGCGCCGGGGGGGGCGTGAACACTGAAGCTTTCTTT